These 32 T cell receptor beta chains originate from one sample sequenced in a study of T cell repertoires in cytomegalovirus infection. TCRdb itself ran the reads through MiXCR, one entry per CDR3 protein. In the table there are nearly 550,000 distinct CDR3 sequences, approximately 15% of which are singletons. Input material: CD8+ T cells from PBMCs. The source of these receptors is a human donor in good health (CMV status not recorded). Some clones in this sample may be carry-over from other donors' samples.

In this sample, this clonotype turned up many times. This chain joins TRBV11-2 and TRBJ2-1; TRBD2 agrees at 8 bases. Unmatched junction bases numbered 5, after V lost 0 bases and J lost 7 bases. From germline, CDR1 is SGHAT and CDR2 FQNNGV. This CDR3 has 15 residues. CDR3 bases: TGTGCCAGCAGCTTAGACCCGGGAGGGGCAAATGAGCAGTTCTTC. This translates into CASSLDPGGANEQFF.

This clonotype was found a few times. This chain connects TRBV20-1 to TRBJ1-5; 9 bases agree with TRBD1. The CDR3 loop spans 15 amino acids. J gave up 7 bases and V 0 bases, and 7 bases lay outside the gene matches. The germline V gene encodes CDR1 DFQATT and CDR2 SNEGSKA (reference sequence). The CDR3 is CSARDRGTGRQPQHF. The CDR3 DNA reads as TGCAGTGCTAGAGATAGGGGGACAGGGAGGCAGCCCCAGCATTTT.

This clonotype was counted a few times. The J gene is TRBJ2-2, the V gene TRBV5-8; 7 nucleotides agree with TRBD1. The CDR3 runs to 17 residues. With 4 bases clipped from V and 3 bases from J, the junction kept 12 bases outside the gene matches. CDR1 and CDR2 (germline): SGHTS, YDEGEE. Here the CDR3 reads CASSRPRGQADTGELFF. The CDR3 DNA is TGTGCCAGCAGCCGTCCGAGGGGGCAGGCGGACACCGGGGAGCTGTTTTTT.

At least ten counts were recorded for this clonotype. The chain is built from TRBV2 and TRBJ2-5, with 7 bases fitting TRBD1. The germline CDR1 and CDR2 sequences are SNHLY and FYNNEI. This CDR3 has 18 residues. Trimming removed 4 bases from V and 0 bases from J; junction bases left unmatched: 14. The CDR3 region has the DNA TGTGCCAGCAGTGTCTGGGTAGAGGGGGCGCCGAACCAAGAGACCCAGTACTTC. Translating gives CASSVWVEGAPNQETQYF. Full variable domain (rest looked up from reference TRBV2 and TRBJ2-5): EPEVTQTPSHQVTQMGQEVILRCVPISNHLYFYWYRQILGQKVEFLVSFYNNEISEKSEIFDDQFSVERPDGSNFTLKIRSTKLEDSAMYFCASSVWVEGAPNQETQYFGPGTRLLVL.

This clonotype was counted at least ten times. The chain employs TRBV6-1 and TRBJ1-1, with 9 bases fitting TRBD1. The germline V gene encodes CDR1 MNHNS and CDR2 SASEGT. The CDR3 totals 15 residues. V trimming: 3 bases; J trimming: 5 bases; junction bases outside the gene matches: 7. CDR3 nucleotide sequence: TGTGCCAGCAGTGACGGACAGGGGTTGTGGACTGAAGCTTTCTTT. This translates into CASSDGQGLWTEAFF.

This clonotype came up many times. The rearrangement joins TRBV7-9 to TRBJ1-2, with TRBD1 as a possible D gene (6 bases). This CDR3 region has 15 residues. Germline values: CDR1 SEHNR, CDR2 FQNEAQ (reference sequence). V lost 7 bases and J lost 8, with 23 bases in between. CDR3 loop: CASTDSRGALRGYTF. The CDR3 bases are TGTGCCAGCACCGACTCCCGGGGGGCCTTGCGAGGCTACACCTTC.

This clonotype was found a few times. The gene calls are TRBV27 and TRBJ2-4; a weak D match, TRBD2 (6 bases). Trimming left V 5 bases short and J 0 bases short, with 14 bases between. The germline CDR1 and CDR2 sequences are MNHEY and SMNVEV (reference sequence). The CDR3 runs to 16 residues. This CDR3 reads CASSRVGTVAKNIQYF. The CDR3 DNA reads as TGTGCCAGCAGTCGAGTCGGGACTGTAGCCAAAAACATTCAGTACTTC.

This clonotype was detected ten times or more. The chain combines TRBV7-9 with TRBJ2-3; unclear D gene. Per the germline V gene, CDR1 is SEHNR and CDR2 is FQNEAQ (reference sequence). V gave up 4 bases and J gave up 4 bases, with 3 bases separating them. The CDR3 consists of 11 residues. The CDR3 protein is CASSWADTQYF. CDR3 nucleotides: TGTGCCAGCAGCTGGGCAGATACGCAGTATTTT.

The chain joins TRBV9 to TRBJ2-1; D is possibly TRBD2 (6 bases). The germline V gene encodes CDR1 SGDLS and CDR2 YYNGEE. The CDR3 is made up of 16 amino acids. Trimming removed 0 bases at V and 1 base at J, with 11 bases between. CDR3 sequence: CASSVVAGLSYNEQFF. CDR3 sequence (DNA): TGTGCCAGCAGCGTAGTGGCGGGATTATCCTACAATGAGCAGTTCTTC.

This clonotype was seen many times. CDR3 nucleotides: TGTGCCAGCAGCGGCTCAGGGGGCGCCGGCACTGAAGCTTTCTTT. This translates into CASSGSGGAGTEAFF. The chain is built from TRBV7-9 and TRBJ1-1, with 8 bases identical to TRBD1. V shed 5 bases, J shed 4 bases, and the junction held 9 bases outside the gene matches. The CDR3 spans 15 residues. Germline V gives CDR1 SEHNR, CDR2 FQNEAQ (reference sequence).

The rearrangement links TRBV30 to TRBJ1-6, with a tentative D call TRBD1 (6 bases). This CDR3 comprises 11 residues. Trimming stripped 6 bases from V and 7 bases from J, with 7 bases between. The V gene's germline CDR1 is GTSNPN and CDR2 SVGIG (reference sequence). The CDR3 region has the DNA TGTGCCTGCACAGGGAATTCACCCCTCCACTTT. It is translated as CACTGNSPLHF.

The rearrangement joins TRBV5-1 to TRBJ1-1; D might be TRBD1 (6 bases). Germline assignment: CDR1 SGHRS and CDR2 YFSETQ. V was cut by 0 bases and J by 2 bases, with 14 bases left in between. The CDR3 length is 16 residues. As DNA, the CDR3 is TGCGCCAGCAGCTTGGATTCGGGGGGCTATAACACTGAAGCTTTCTTT. Its translation is CASSLDSGGYNTEAFF.

The DNA for the CDR3 is TGTGCCAGCACCGTGCCCGGGACAGGAACCTACGAGCAGTACTTC. It yields the protein CASTVPGTGTYEQYF. The chain is built from TRBV5-5 and TRBJ2-7, with 8 bases that match TRBD1. The CDR3 spans 15 residues. V lost 6 bases and J lost 2; bases outside the gene matches: 10. Germline V lookup: CDR1 SGHKS, CDR2 YYEKEE (reference sequence).

There are a few counts of this clonotype. The chain recombines TRBV5-1 with TRBJ2-7; 7 nucleotides align to TRBD1. Trimming removed 4 bases from V and 0 bases from J; junction bases left unmatched: 7. The CDR3 spans 15 residues. Germline V CDR1 and CDR2: SGHRS, YFSETQ. CDR3: CASSPEGQFSYEQYF. In nucleotides, the CDR3 is TGCGCCAGCAGCCCAGAGGGACAGTTCTCCTACGAGCAGTACTTC.

At least ten counts were recorded for this clonotype. The chain employs TRBV19 and TRBJ2-1; TRBD2 matches at 9 bases. The CDR3 covers 15 residues. The V gene end was trimmed by 8 bases and the J gene end by 2 bases; junction bases not matched to a gene: 7. CDR1 and CDR2 (germline): LNHDA, SQIVND (reference sequence). This chain's CDR3 is CASFSGSRPYNEQFF. The CDR3, as DNA: TGTGCCAGTTTTAGCGGGAGCAGACCCTACAATGAGCAGTTCTTC.

This clonotype occurred many times. The V call is TRBV25-1, the J call TRBJ2-1, with 8 positions matching TRBD2. V lost 0 bases to trimming and J lost 11 bases; unmatched junction nucleotides: 6. From germline, CDR1 is MGHDK and CDR2 SYGVNS. The CDR3 loop spans 14 amino acids. CDR3 loop: CASSEYRAGDKQFF. CDR3 nucleotides: TGTGCCAGCAGTGAATATCGAGCGGGGGACAAGCAGTTCTTC.

This clonotype was found a few times. The rearrangement links TRBV28 to TRBJ1-5; 9 nucleotides agree with TRBD1. Germline trimming cut 6 bases from V and 4 bases from J; bases unmatched to any gene: 7. The CDR3 has 15 amino acids. Germline CDR1 MDHEN, CDR2 SYDVKM. In DNA form, the CDR3 reads TGTGCCAGCAGACCCGGGACAGGGAAAAATCAGCCCCAGCATTTT. Its translation is CASRPGTGKNQPQHF.

J is TRBJ2-7 and V is TRBV4-1, with TRBD2 identical over 9 bases. The V and J ends lost 0 bases and 3 bases, in that order; junction bases with no gene match: 6. This CDR3 contains 16 residues. CDR1 is MGHRA and CDR2 is YSYEKL in the germline V gene. The CDR3 loop reads CASSQDPSGAYYEQYF. For the CDR3, the DNA is TGCGCCAGCAGCCAAGATCCTAGCGGGGCTTACTACGAGCAGTACTTC.

This clonotype occurred many times. This rearrangement joins TRBV12-3 or TRBV12-4 to TRBJ2-7; 8 bases fit TRBD2. Trimming removed 1 base from V and 4 bases from J; junction bases left unmatched: 9. The CDR3 has 16 residues. The CDR3 DNA is TGTGCCAGCAGTTTAGTTCTCGGGAGGGCCTGGTACGAGCAGTACTTC. Its protein is CASSLVLGRAWYEQYF.

This clonotype showed up many times. CDR3 in DNA: TGTGCCAGCAGTTCCCGGTTAGCGGGAGATCCTGATGAGCAGTTCTTC. Its protein is CASSSRLAGDPDEQFF. J is TRBJ2-1 and V is TRBV28, with 9 bases that match TRBD2. The CDR3 has 16 amino acids. Trimming at V came to 4 bases and at J to 8 bases, leaving 12 bases not matched to a gene. Germline V gene data show CDR1 as MDHEN and CDR2 as SYDVKM.

This clonotype was found many times. The genes are TRBV7-9 and TRBJ2-6; TRBD1 agrees at 7 bases. The CDR3 runs to 16 residues. Per germline, CDR1 SEHNR and CDR2 FQNEAQ (reference sequence). J was trimmed by 4 bases and V by 5 bases; bases with no gene match: 8. CDR3 amino acids: CASSHSQGTGANVLTF. The DNA of the CDR3 is TGTGCCAGCAGCCATTCACAGGGGACCGGGGCCAACGTCCTGACTTTC. The whole variable domain, filled in from reference TRBV7-9 and TRBJ2-6, reads DTGVSQNPRHKITKRGQNVTFRCDPISEHNRLYWYRQTLGQGPEFLTYFQNEAQLEKSRLLSDRFSAERPKGSFSTLEIQRTEQGDSAMYLCASSHSQGTGANVLTFGAGSRLTVL.

The rearrangement links TRBV30 to TRBJ2-1, with 7 bases lining up with TRBD1. Germline lookup yields CDR1 GTSNPN and CDR2 SVGIG (reference sequence). V was pared by 3 bases and J by 7 bases, with 24 bases of the junction left unmatched. The CDR3 sequence is 19 residues long. The CDR3 here is CAWSGMELPTGRANNEQFF. The CDR3 DNA follows: TGTGCCTGGAGCGGTATGGAGCTACCGACAGGGCGAGCTAATAATGAGCAGTTCTTC.

This clonotype has at least ten counts. The rearrangement joins TRBV7-9 to TRBJ2-7, with TRBD1 matching over 10 bases. With 5 bases clipped from V and 5 bases from J, the junction kept 6 bases outside the gene matches. The CDR3 contains 14 residues. CDR1 and CDR2 from the germline V gene are SEHNR and FQNEAQ (reference sequence). This chain's CDR3 is CASSLGTGDDEQYF. CDR3 sequence (DNA): TGTGCCAGCAGCCTCGGGACAGGGGACGACGAGCAGTACTTC.

About this clonotype: An end of the junction differs from the germline gene, which may be a read error. The chain carries TRBV7-2 and TRBJ2-3; TRBD2 matches 9 bases. Germline-derived CDR1 and CDR2 are SGHTA and FQGNSA. The CDR3 sequence is 16 residues long. CDR3 region: CASSLDLAGILDTPYF. CDR3 in DNA: TGTGCAAGCAGCTTAGACCTAGCGGGAATCTTGGATACGCCGTATTTT.

This chain uses TRBV10-3 with TRBJ1-2, with 7 positions matching TRBD1. Trimming removed 7 bases from V and 0 bases from J; junction bases left unmatched: 5. Germline loops: CDR1 ENHRY, CDR2 SYGVKD. The CDR3 sequence is 14 residues long. CDR3 DNA sequence: TGTGCCATCACCTCCGGACAGGCTAACTATGGCTACACCTTC. Its protein product is CAITSGQANYGYTF.

This clonotype was recorded a few times. The chain has TRBV15 and TRBJ1-5, with TRBD1 identical over 7 bases. CDR3 length: 15 residues. Germline CDR1 and CDR2: LNHNV and YYDKDF (reference sequence). With 5 bases clipped from V and 0 bases from J, the junction kept 4 bases outside the gene matches. The CDR3 loop is CATSVGTVSNQPQHF. In DNA form, the CDR3 reads TGTGCCACCAGCGTCGGGACAGTTAGCAATCAGCCCCAGCATTTT. Based on the CDR3 plus reference TRBV15 and TRBJ1-5, the full variable domain is DAMVIQNPRYQVTQFGKPVTLSCSQTLNHNVMYWYQQKSSQAPKLLFHYYDKDFNNEADTPDNFQSRRPNTSFCFLDIRSPGLGDTAMYLCATSVGTVSNQPQHFGDGTRLSIL.

This clonotype was counted many times. This chain connects TRBV29-1 to TRBJ2-7; TRBD2 agrees at 7 bases. The V and J ends lost 4 bases and 2 bases, in that order; junction bases with no gene match: 5. From germline, CDR1 is SQVTM and CDR2 ANQGSEA. The CDR3 sequence is 13 residues long. In DNA form, the CDR3 reads TGCAGCGTTGGAACTAGCGTGACCTACGAGCAGTACTTC. Translation: CSVGTSVTYEQYF.

This clonotype was observed a few times. The chain uses TRBV2 and TRBJ2-3; D may be TRBD1 (6 bases). From germline, CDR1 is SNHLY and CDR2 FYNNEI. The germline V and J ends were trimmed by 8 bases and 1 base, with 19 bases remaining between them. This CDR3 is 16 amino acids long. The CDR3 nucleotides are TGTGCCAGCCTCAGAATCGGCAGGACAGGCACAGATACGCAGTATTTT. It yields the protein CASLRIGRTGTDTQYF. The variable domain in full, with the rest retrieved from reference TRBV2 and TRBJ2-3, is EPEVTQTPSHQVTQMGQEVILRCVPISNHLYFYWYRQILGQKVEFLVSFYNNEISEKSEIFDDQFSVERPDGSNFTLKIRSTKLEDSAMYFCASLRIGRTGTDTQYFGPGTRLTVL.

CDR3 amino acids: CASLSGGGEQFF. The CDR3 DNA reads TGTGCCAGCCTATCAGGGGGAGGTGAGCAGTTCTTC. The chain is built from TRBV6-5 and TRBJ2-1; weak D call: TRBD1 (7 bases). Between the trimmed V and J ends, which lost 8 bases and 9 bases, there was a span of 14 bases. Germline assignment: CDR1 MNHEY and CDR2 SVGAGI. The CDR3 covers 12 residues.

This clonotype was recorded at least ten times. CDR3 sequence reads: CASSPGWIAGGYNEQFF. The CDR3 DNA reads as TGTGCCAGCAGCCCAGGATGGATAGCGGGGGGTTACAATGAGCAGTTCTTC. The genes are TRBV7-9 and TRBJ2-1; TRBD2 matches at 10 bases. The V segment lost 5 bases and the J segment 4 bases; nucleotides outside the gene matches: 11. The CDR3 length is 17 residues. Germline CDR1 SEHNR, CDR2 FQNEAQ (reference sequence).

The chain carries TRBV4-1 and TRBJ2-4, with D hard to call. Germline-derived CDR1 and CDR2 are MGHRA and YSYEKL. There are 15 residues in the CDR3. V lost 3 bases to trimming and J lost 0 bases, with 9 bases between them. The CDR3 spells CASSHPPGAKNIQYF. The CDR3 DNA reads TGCGCCAGCAGCCACCCCCCGGGAGCCAAAAACATTCAGTACTTC.

This clonotype showed up many times. The V gene is TRBV11-2, the J gene TRBJ1-2; D gene uncertain. V was cut by 5 bases and J by 8 bases, with 15 bases left in between. The CDR3 consists of 13 residues. The V gene's germline CDR1 is SGHAT and CDR2 FQNNGV. CDR3 sequence reads: CASSLWDLEGYTF. CDR3 sequence (DNA): TGTGCCAGCAGCCTCTGGGATCTCGAGGGCTACACCTTC.